This TCR beta chain was identified in a study of cytomegalovirus exposure and HLA in healthy donors. The CDR3 runs 13 residues. Trimming stripped 4 bases from V and 6 bases from J, with 14 bases between. Germline CDR1 and CDR2: SGHRS and YFSETQ. PCR primers comprised 60 Vbeta and 13 Jbeta primers. The method was immunoSEQ multiplex PCR; TCRdb's version includes in-frame clones alone and lacks a portion of them. This repertoire shows fewer than 55,000 clones, around three quarters found once; its top ten account for roughly a fifth. Healthy bone marrow donors made up the donor group. This TCR was recovered from a woman aged 50 to 60 in good health and CMV-seropositive. Sequenced input: PBMCs. This sequence joins TRBV5-1 and TRBJ2-7; TRBD2 might be the D (5 bases). The CDR3 coding sequence is TGCGCCAGCAGCCGCCGCAGCGGTGCCGAGCAGTACTTC. Translated: CASSRRSGAEQYF. Looking up the rest from reference TRBV5-1 and TRBJ2-7 gives the full variable domain: KAGVTQTPRYLIKTRGQQVTLSCSPISGHRSVSWYQQTPGQGLQFLFEYFSETQRNKGNFPGRFSGRQFSNSRSEMNVSTLELGDSALYLCASSRRSGAEQYFGPGTRLTVT.